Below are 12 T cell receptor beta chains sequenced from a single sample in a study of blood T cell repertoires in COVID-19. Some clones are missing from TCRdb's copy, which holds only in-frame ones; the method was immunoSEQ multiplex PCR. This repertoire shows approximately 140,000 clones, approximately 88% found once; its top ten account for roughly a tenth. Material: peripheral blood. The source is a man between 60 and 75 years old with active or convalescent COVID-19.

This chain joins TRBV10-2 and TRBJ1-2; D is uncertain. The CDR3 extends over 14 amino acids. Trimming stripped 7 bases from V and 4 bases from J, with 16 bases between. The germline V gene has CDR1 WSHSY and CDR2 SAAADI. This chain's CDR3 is CASNPQPGLYGYTF. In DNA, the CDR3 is TGCGCCAGCAACCCTCAGCCAGGACTCTATGGCTACACCTTC.

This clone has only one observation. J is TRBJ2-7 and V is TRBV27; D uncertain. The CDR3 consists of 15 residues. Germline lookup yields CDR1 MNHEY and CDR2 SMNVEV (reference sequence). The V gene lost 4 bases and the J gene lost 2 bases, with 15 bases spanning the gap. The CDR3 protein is CASSYSPEAPYEQYF. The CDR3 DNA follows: TGTGCCAGCAGTTATTCCCCCGAGGCCCCCTACGAGCAGTACTTC.

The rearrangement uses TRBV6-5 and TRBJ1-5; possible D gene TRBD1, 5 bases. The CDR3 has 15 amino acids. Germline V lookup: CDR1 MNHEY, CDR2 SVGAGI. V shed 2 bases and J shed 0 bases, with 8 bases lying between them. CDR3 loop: CASSYKGYSNQPQHF. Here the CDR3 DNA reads TGTGCCAGCAGTTACAAGGGGTATAGCAATCAGCCCCAGCATTTT.

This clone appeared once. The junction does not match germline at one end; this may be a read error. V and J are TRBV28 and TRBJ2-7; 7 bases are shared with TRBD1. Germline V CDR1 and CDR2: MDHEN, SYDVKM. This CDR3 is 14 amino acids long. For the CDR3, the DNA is TGTGCCAGCAGTTTAACCTTAAGACAGGGCCCTCACCACTTC. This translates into CASSLTLRQGPHHF.

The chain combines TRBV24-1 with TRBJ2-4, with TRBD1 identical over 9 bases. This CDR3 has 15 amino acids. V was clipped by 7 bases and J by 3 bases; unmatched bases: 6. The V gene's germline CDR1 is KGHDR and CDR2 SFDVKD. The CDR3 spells CATSPGQGDKNIQYF. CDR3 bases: TGTGCCACCAGCCCGGGACAGGGTGACAAAAACATTCAGTACTTC.

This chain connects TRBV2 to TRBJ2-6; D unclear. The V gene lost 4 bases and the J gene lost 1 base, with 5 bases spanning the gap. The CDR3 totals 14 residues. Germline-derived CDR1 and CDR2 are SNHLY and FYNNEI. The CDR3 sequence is CASSGASGANVLTF. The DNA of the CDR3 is TGTGCCAGCAGTGGGGCTTCTGGGGCCAACGTCCTGACTTTC.

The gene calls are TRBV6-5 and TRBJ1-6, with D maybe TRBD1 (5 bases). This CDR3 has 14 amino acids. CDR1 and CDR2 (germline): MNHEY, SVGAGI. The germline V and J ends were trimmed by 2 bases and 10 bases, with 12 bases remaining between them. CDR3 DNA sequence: TGTGCCAGCAGTTACGCACAGGAGAACTCACCCCTCCACTTT. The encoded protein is CASSYAQENSPLHF.

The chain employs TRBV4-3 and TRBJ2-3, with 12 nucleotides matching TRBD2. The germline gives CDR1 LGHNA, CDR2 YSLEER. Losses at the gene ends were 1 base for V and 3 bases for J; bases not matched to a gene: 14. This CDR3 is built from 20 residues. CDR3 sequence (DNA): TGCGCCAGCAGCCAAGTTGGCCCAGGACTAGCGGGAAGTGGGACAGATACGCAGTATTTT. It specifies CASSQVGPGLAGSGTDTQYF.

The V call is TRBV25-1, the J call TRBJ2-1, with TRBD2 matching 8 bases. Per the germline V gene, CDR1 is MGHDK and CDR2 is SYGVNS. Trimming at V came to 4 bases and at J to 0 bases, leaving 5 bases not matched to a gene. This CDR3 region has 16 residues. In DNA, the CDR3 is TGTGCCAGCAGTGCAAACCTAGCGGGCTCCTACAATGAGCAGTTCTTC. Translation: CASSANLAGSYNEQFF.

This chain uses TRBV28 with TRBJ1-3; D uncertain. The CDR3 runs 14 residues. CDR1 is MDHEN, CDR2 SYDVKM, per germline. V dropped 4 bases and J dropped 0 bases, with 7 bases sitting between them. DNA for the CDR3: TGTGCCAGCAGTTCCTCCAGCTCTGGAAACACCATATATTTT. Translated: CASSSSSSGNTIYF.

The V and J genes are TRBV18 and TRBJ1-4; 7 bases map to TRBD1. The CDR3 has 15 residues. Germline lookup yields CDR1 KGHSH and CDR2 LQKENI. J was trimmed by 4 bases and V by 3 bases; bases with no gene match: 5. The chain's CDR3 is CASSPTGVGNEKLFF. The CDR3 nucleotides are TGTGCCAGCTCACCCACAGGGGTGGGTAATGAAAAACTGTTTTTT.

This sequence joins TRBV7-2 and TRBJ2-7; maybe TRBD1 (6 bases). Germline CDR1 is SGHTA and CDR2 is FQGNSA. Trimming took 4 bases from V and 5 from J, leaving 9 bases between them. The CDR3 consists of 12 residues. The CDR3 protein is CASSSHRDEQYF. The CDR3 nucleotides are TGTGCCAGCAGCTCACACAGGGACGAGCAGTACTTC. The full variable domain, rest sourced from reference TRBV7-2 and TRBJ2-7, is GAGVSQSPSNKVTEKGKDVELRCDPISGHTALYWYRQSLGQGLEFLIYFQGNSAPDKSGLPSDRFSAERTGGSVSTLTIQRTQQEDSAVYLCASSSHRDEQYFGPGTRLTVT.